One sample yielded the 3 T cell receptor beta chains listed below, sequenced in a study of T cells in tuberculosis. Using immunoSEQ multiplex PCR, the repertoire was profiled, and TCRdb retains in-frame clones only, with some absent. The data contain about 20,000 clones, 85% to 90% of them seen just once; the ten biggest clones take up about 15%. The sample taken for sequencing was PBMCs. All receptors come from a donor aged 5-35 years with latent tuberculosis or without tuberculosis infection.

The gene calls are TRBV5-1 and TRBJ1-2; D is unresolved. Germline CDR1 reads SGHRS; CDR2 reads YFSETQ. Trimming took off 0 bases at V and 0 bases at J, with 6 bases between the two ends. The CDR3 is 14 residues long. The CDR3 nucleotides read TGCGCCAGCAGCTTGGGGGCAGCTAACTATGGCTACACCTTC. It yields the protein CASSLGAANYGYTF. Variable domain in full (rest from reference TRBV5-1 and TRBJ1-2): KAGVTQTPRYLIKTRGQQVTLSCSPISGHRSVSWYQQTPGQGLQFLFEYFSETQRNKGNFPGRFSGRQFSNSRSEMNVSTLELGDSALYLCASSLGAANYGYTFGSGTRLTVV.

This clone has just one count. The chain carries TRBV10-3 and TRBJ1-3, with D tentatively TRBD1 (6 bases). The germline V and J ends were trimmed by 4 bases and 1 base, with 17 bases remaining between them. CDR3 length equals 17 residues. Per the germline V gene, CDR1 is ENHRY and CDR2 is SYGVKD. CDR3 sequence reads: CAISGIGTPSSGNTIYF. Written as DNA, the CDR3 is TGTGCCATCAGTGGAATCGGGACACCGTCTTCTGGAAACACCATATATTTT.

The chain couples TRBV15 to TRBJ2-7, with D perhaps matching TRBD1 (5 bases). Germline V gene data show CDR1 as LNHNV and CDR2 as YYDKDF (reference sequence). Trimming shortened V by 5 bases and J by 1 base, and 12 bases separated the two germline ends. The CDR3 is 14 amino acids. The CDR3 loop is CATSLDRGSYEQYF. The CDR3 DNA is TGTGCCACCAGCCTTGATAGGGGATCCTACGAGCAGTACTTC.